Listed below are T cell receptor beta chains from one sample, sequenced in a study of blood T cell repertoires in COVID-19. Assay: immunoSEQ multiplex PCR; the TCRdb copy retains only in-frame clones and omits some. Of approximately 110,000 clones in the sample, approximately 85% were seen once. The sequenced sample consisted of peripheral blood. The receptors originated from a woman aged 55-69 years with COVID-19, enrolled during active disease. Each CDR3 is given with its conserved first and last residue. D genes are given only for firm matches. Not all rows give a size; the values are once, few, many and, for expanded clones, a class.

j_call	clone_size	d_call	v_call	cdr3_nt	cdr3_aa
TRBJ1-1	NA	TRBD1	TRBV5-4	TGTGCCAGCAGCAGGATACAGGGGGTGGTTACTGAAGCTTTCTTT	CASSRIQGVVTEAFF
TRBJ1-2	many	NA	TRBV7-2	TGTGCCAGCAGCTTAGGGGGAGGGGCCACAATCACTTATGGCTACACCTTC	CASSLGGGATITYGYTF
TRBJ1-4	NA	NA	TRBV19	TGTGCCAGTAGTGTCCGTGGAGGGGAAAAACTGTTTTTT	CASSVRGGEKLFF
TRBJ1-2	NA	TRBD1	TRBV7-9	TGTGCCAGCAGTTCCACAGGGGATGGCTACACCTTC	CASSSTGDGYTF
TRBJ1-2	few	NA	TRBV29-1	TGCAGCGTTGAGGGGGCAGACCTCTACACCTTC	CSVEGADLYTF
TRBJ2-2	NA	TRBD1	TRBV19	TGTGCCACTATGTCCCTAACGGGGCAGGGGGTACGGGAGCTGTTTTTT	CATMSLTGQGVRELFF
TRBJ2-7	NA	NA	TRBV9	TGTGCCAGCAGCTCCTCCGGGGGCTCCTACGAGCAGTACTTC	CASSSSGGSYEQYF
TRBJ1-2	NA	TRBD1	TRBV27	TGTGCCAGCAGTTTCCGACAGGGTGTCCCCTTTACGGATGGCTACACCTTC	CASSFRQGVPFTDGYTF
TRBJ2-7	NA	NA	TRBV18	TGTGCCAGCTCACGAACACAGGGGGGGGGCTCCTACGAGCAGTACTTC	CASSRTQGGGSYEQYF
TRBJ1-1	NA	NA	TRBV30	TGTGCCTGGAGCGGCGGGGACACTGAAGCTTTCTTT	CAWSGGDTEAFF
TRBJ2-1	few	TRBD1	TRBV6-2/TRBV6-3	TGTGCCAGCAGTTCTATGGGGGGACAGGGGTACTACAATGAGCAGTTCTTC	CASSSMGGQGYYNEQFF
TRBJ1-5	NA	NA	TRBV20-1	TGCAGTGCTCTATTTCCACCCCAGCATTTT	CSALFPPQHF
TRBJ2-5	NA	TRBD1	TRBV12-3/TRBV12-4	TGTGCCAGCAGTTCGAACAGGGGGGAGACCCAGTACTTC	CASSSNRGETQYF
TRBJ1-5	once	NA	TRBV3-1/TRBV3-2	TGTGCCAGCAGCCAAGATCAGGGTCAGCCCCAGCATTTT	CASSQDQGQPQHF
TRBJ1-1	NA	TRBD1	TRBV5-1	TGCGCCAGCAGCGTGAGGGACAGATCCATGAACACTGAAGCTTTCTTT	CASSVRDRSMNTEAFF
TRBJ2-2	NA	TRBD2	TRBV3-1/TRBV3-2	TGTGCCAGCAGCCAAGGGAGCGGGGTCCCCGGGGAGCTGTTTTTT	CASSQGSGVPGELFF
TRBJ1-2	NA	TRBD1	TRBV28	TGTGCCAGCAGTCTCCCGGCGACAGGGGGCTATGGCTACACCTTC	CASSLPATGGYGYTF
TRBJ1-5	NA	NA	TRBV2	TGTGCCAGCAGTGGGGTGGGGAGGCGCTTTCCCCAGCATTTT	CASSGVGRRFPQHF
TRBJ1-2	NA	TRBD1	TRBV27	TGTGCCAGCAGCCAAGGACAGGGGATCTATGGCTACACCTTC	CASSQGQGIYGYTF
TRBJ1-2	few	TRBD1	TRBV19	TGTGCCAGTAGAAGGGACAGCAGCTTCTATGGCTACACCTTC	CASRRDSSFYGYTF
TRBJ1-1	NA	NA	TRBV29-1	TGCAGCGTTGAAGATCTGGGCCTACCGAAAACTGAAGCTTTCTTT	CSVEDLGLPKTEAFF
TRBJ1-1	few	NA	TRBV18	TGTGCCAGCTCACCACGGAGGATGGCCCTCGGCACTGAAGCTTTCTTT	CASSPRRMALGTEAFF
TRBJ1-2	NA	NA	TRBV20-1	TGCAGTGCTAGACATTCGGGTGGCTACACCTTC	CSARHSGGYTF
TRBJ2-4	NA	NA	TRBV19	TGTGCCAGTAGTATAGTCGCCCTATCCAAAAACATTCAGTACTTC	CASSIVALSKNIQYF
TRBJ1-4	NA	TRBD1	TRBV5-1	TGCGCCAGCAGCTTGACAGGGGGTACGGCGGGAGAAAAACTGTTTTTT	CASSLTGGTAGEKLFF
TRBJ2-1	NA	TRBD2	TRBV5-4	TGTGCCATCTCACGGGGGGGGTTGATCAATGAGCAGTTCTTC	CAISRGGLINEQFF
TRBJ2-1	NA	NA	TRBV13	TGTGCCAGCAGCTTAATTCAGGGTGAGCAGTTCTTC	CASSLIQGEQFF
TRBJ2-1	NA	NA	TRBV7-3	TGTGCCAGCAGCCCCTTCTCGTCCTACAATGAGCAGTTCTTC	CASSPFSSYNEQFF
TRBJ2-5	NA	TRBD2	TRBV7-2	TGTGCCAGCAGTCACGCCAGGGGACTAGCTCGGCGAGAGACCCAGTACTTC	CASSHARGLARRETQYF
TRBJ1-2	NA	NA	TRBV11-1	TGTGCCAGCAGCTTTCGGGATGGCTACACCTTC	CASSFRDGYTF
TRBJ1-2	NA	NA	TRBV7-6	TGTGCCAGCAGCTCCCGTGGAGACGCACTACTCGGGGGCTACACCTTC	CASSSRGDALLGGYTF
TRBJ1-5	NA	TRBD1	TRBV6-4	TGTGCCAGCACCCTGGGACAGGGGAGAGCGAATCAGCCCCAGCATTTT	CASTLGQGRANQPQHF
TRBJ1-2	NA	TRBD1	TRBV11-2	TGTGCCAGCAGTTTGGGGACAGTAGCTAACTATGGCTACACCTTC	CASSLGTVANYGYTF
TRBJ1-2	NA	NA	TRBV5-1	TGCGCCAGCAGCTTGGGGTCGACAGGATCCTATGGCTACACCTTC	CASSLGSTGSYGYTF
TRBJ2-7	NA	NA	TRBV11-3	TGTGCCAGCAGCCCCGACAGTTCCTACGAGCAGTACTTC	CASSPDSSYEQYF
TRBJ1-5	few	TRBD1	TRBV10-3	TGTGCCATCAGCGCCGGGACAGGGGGAGGTCAGCCCCAGCATTTT	CAISAGTGGGQPQHF
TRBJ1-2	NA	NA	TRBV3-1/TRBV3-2	TGTGCCAGCAGATACAAACATCTTCGGTTTGAGGACTATGGCTACACCTTC	CASRYKHLRFEDYGYTF
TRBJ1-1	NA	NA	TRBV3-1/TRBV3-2	TGTGCCAGCAGCCTAAACAGGTCGCCCCAAGCTTTCTTT	CASSLNRSPQAFF
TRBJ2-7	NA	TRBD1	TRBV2	TGTGCCAGCAGTGGGGACAGGGGCTACGAGCAGTACTTC	CASSGDRGYEQYF